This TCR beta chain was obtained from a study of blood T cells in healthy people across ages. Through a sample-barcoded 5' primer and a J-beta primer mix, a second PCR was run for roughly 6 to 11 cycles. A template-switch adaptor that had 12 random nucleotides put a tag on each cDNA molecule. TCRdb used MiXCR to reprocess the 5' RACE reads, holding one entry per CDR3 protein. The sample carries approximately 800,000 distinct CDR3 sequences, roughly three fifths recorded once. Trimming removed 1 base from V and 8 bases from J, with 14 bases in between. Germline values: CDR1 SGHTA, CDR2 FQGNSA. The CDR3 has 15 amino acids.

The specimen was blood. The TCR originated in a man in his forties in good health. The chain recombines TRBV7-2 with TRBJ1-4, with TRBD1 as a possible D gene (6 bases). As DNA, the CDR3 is TGTGCCAGCAGCTTAGACAGGGAGGCAGGAGAAAAACTGTTTTTT. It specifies CASSLDREAGEKLFF.